One sample yielded the 9 T cell receptor beta chains listed below, sequenced in a study of T-cell reconstitution after alpha-beta-depleted transplantation in children. A library of TCRbeta sequences, prepared with unique molecular identifiers, was generated. Using its own MiXCR run on the PCR reads, TCRdb lists one record per CDR3 protein. The table shows 300,000 to 400,000 distinct CDR3 sequences, with roughly 17% occurring only once. The sample here was PBMCs, mostly from graft donor cells, taken 360 days after TCRalphabeta/CD19-depleted stem cell transplant. The receptors stem from a male patient aged 2 to 9 who had a stem cell transplant for acute lymphoblastic leukemia, so the T cells may come from the graft donor.

This clonotype was seen ten or more times. The V and J genes are TRBV4-3 and TRBJ2-7; D might be TRBD2 (5 bases). Looked up from germline, CDR1 is LGHNA and CDR2 is YSLEER. The CDR3 consists of 15 residues. V lost 0 bases and J lost 3, with 12 bases in between. CDR3 sequence: CASSQDTGNLYEQYF. CDR3 nucleotide sequence: TGCGCCAGCAGCCAAGATACCGGGAACCTCTACGAGCAGTACTTC.

The table lists this clonotype with a few counts. The V call is TRBV12-3 or TRBV12-4, the J call TRBJ2-3, with TRBD2 identical over 8 bases. V lost 6 bases, J lost 0 bases, and 11 bases stayed unmatched. The CDR3 extends over 17 amino acids. The CDR3 loop is CASSLRVAGPSTDTQYF. The CDR3 DNA sequence: TGTGCCAGCAGCCTCCGGGTAGCGGGGCCTAGCACAGATACGCAGTATTTT.

This chain uses TRBV15 with TRBJ1-3; a weak D match, TRBD1 (5 bases). CDR3 size: 13 residues. CDR1 and CDR2 from the germline V gene are LNHNV and YYDKDF (reference sequence). V was cut by 5 bases and J by 11 bases, with 16 bases left in between. In DNA form, the CDR3 reads TGTGCCACCAGCTCTCCCGGAGGGGTACCCATATATTTT. This codes for CATSSPGGVPIYF. Drawing the rest from reference TRBV15 and TRBJ1-3, the complete variable domain is DAMVIQNPRYQVTQFGKPVTLSCSQTLNHNVMYWYQQKSSQAPKLLFHYYDKDFNNEADTPDNFQSRRPNTSFCFLDIRSPGLGDTAMYLCATSSPGGVPIYFGEGSWLTVV.

This clonotype was seen ten or more times. V usage is TRBV28 and J usage is TRBJ2-7; D tentatively fits TRBD1 or TRBD2 (6 bases each). The CDR3 extends over 15 amino acids. Trimming took 6 bases from V and 2 from J, leaving 17 bases between them. Germline CDR1 is MDHEN and CDR2 is SYDVKM. The CDR3 sequence: CASRDGGHQTYEQYF. The CDR3 DNA sequence: TGTGCCAGCAGGGATGGGGGGCACCAAACCTACGAGCAGTACTTC.

This clonotype came up many times. This chain uses TRBV12-3 or TRBV12-4 with TRBJ2-3, with unresolved D. The CDR3 sequence is 14 residues long. V gave up 1 base and J gave up 0 bases, with 5 bases separating them. The chain's CDR3 is CASSLETSTDTQYF. The CDR3 nucleotides read TGTGCCAGCAGTTTAGAGACCAGCACAGATACGCAGTATTTT.

This clonotype was observed a handful of times. The chain couples TRBV6-2 or TRBV6-3 to TRBJ2-7, with 11 nucleotides matching TRBD2. The CDR3 totals 14 residues. Germline trimming cut 5 bases from V and 5 bases from J; bases unmatched to any gene: 5. Germline V gene sequence: CDR1 MNHEY, CDR2 SVGEGT. The CDR3 reads CASSASGRYNEQYF. The CDR3 nucleotides are TGTGCCAGCAGTGCTAGCGGGAGGTATAACGAGCAGTACTTC.

The chain employs TRBV2 and TRBJ2-6; D perhaps matches TRBD2 (5 bases). The germline V gene has CDR1 SNHLY and CDR2 FYNNEI. V was shortened by 1 base and J by 12 bases, with 10 bases between the two germline ends. This CDR3 spans 13 amino acids. The CDR3 spells CASSEGGIGVLTF. CDR3 nucleotide sequence: TGTGCCAGCAGTGAAGGAGGGATCGGCGTCCTGACTTTC.

The J gene is TRBJ2-5, the V gene TRBV19; the match to TRBD1 covers 7 bases. This CDR3 region has 14 residues. CDR1 and CDR2 from the germline V gene are LNHDA and SQIVND (reference sequence). The junction had 6 bases not matched to a gene; V was cut back by 3 bases and J by 5 bases. The CDR3 sequence: CASSIWTGEETQYF. The CDR3 DNA is TGTGCCAGTAGTATTTGGACAGGCGAGGAGACCCAGTACTTC.

This clonotype turned up a few times. The rearrangement links TRBV6-5 to TRBJ1-5; D remains ambiguous. This CDR3 is built from 16 residues. Between the trimmed V and J ends, which lost 2 bases and 2 bases, there was a span of 13 bases. CDR1 is MNHEY and CDR2 is SVGAGI in the germline V gene. DNA for the CDR3: TGTGCCAGCAGTTACCCACCTCAAAGGGGCAATCAGCCCCAGCATTTT. This translates into CASSYPPQRGNQPQHF.